Each of the 16 T cell receptor beta chains below was sequenced from the same sample in a study of T cells after yellow fever vaccination. Via MiXCR, TCRdb re-called the 5' RACE reads, giving one row per CDR3 protein. The sample lists about 260,000 distinct CDR3 sequences; 13% were seen once. The material was CD4+ T cells sorted from PBMCs, obtained 45 days after the yellow fever booster vaccination. Source of these receptors: a young man who received the YFV17D yellow fever vaccine.

J is TRBJ2-1 and V is TRBV5-4, with no clear D. The CDR3 has 15 residues. Trimming took off 0 bases at V and 0 bases at J, with 7 bases between the two ends. The germline V gene has CDR1 SGHNT and CDR2 YYREEE (reference sequence). Here the CDR3 DNA reads TGTGCCAGCAGCTTGGACACGGTCTCCTACAATGAGCAGTTCTTC. Its protein is CASSLDTVSYNEQFF. Variable domain in full (rest from reference TRBV5-4 and TRBJ2-1): ETGVTQSPTHLIKTRGQQVTLRCSSQSGHNTVSWYQQALGQGPQFIFQYYREEENGRGNFPPRFSGLQFPNYSSELNVNALELDDSALYLCASSLDTVSYNEQFFGPGTRLTVL.

Of note for this clonotype: One end of the junction varies from germline; a read error may be responsible. The chain uses TRBV10-2 and TRBJ1-5; D might be TRBD1 (5 bases). The CDR3 covers 18 residues. Per the germline V gene, CDR1 is WSHSY and CDR2 is SAAADI. In DNA form, the CDR3 reads TGCGCCCGCAGTGAGTCCACTTTGGGGGGTTATAGCAATCAGCCCCAGCATTTT. This sequence encodes CARSESTLGGYSNQPQHF.

This clonotype was counted between two and nine times. The rearrangement joins TRBV29-1 to TRBJ2-5; D might be TRBD1 (5 bases). Germline values: CDR1 SQVTM, CDR2 ANQGSEA. V lost 7 bases, J lost 4 bases, and 10 bases lay in between. This CDR3 spans 11 amino acids. The CDR3: CSAGLGETQYF. CDR3 nucleotides: TGCAGCGCAGGGCTGGGAGAGACCCAGTACTTC.

Concerning this clonotype itself: Sequence at one end of the junction differs from germline and may be a read error. This rearrangement joins TRBV25-1 to TRBJ2-7; 10 bases fit TRBD2. The CDR3 is 13 amino acids. Per germline, CDR1 MGHDK and CDR2 SYGVNS. The DNA of the CDR3 is TGTGACAGCAGTTTGGCTAGCGGGAGCGAGCAGTACTTC. It yields the protein CDSSLASGSEQYF.

CDR3 bases: TGCAGTGCTAACCACCTAGCGGGATCTGGAGATACGCAGTATTTT. Protein: CSANHLAGSGDTQYF. The chain recombines TRBV20-1 with TRBJ2-3, with 9 bases lining up with TRBD2. The length of the CDR3 is 15 residues. Germline V gene sequence: CDR1 DFQATT, CDR2 SNEGSKA (reference sequence). The J segment lost 5 bases and the V segment lost 4 bases, leaving 10 bases of the junction unmatched.

Comment on this clonotype: A read error is possible here, since a much larger clone lies one base away. This chain joins TRBV6-1 and TRBJ2-7, with 13 nucleotides matching TRBD2. V lost 7 bases, J lost 10 bases, and 10 bases stayed unmatched. CDR3 length: 14 amino acids. Germline CDR1 reads MNHNS; CDR2 reads SASEGT. This CDR3 is CASTATWTSGGQYF. The CDR3 nucleotides read TGTGCCAGCACCGCCACCTGGACTAGCGGGGGCCAGTACTTC.

V is TRBV12-3 or TRBV12-4 and J is TRBJ2-5; 8 nucleotides agree with TRBD2. The CDR3 loop spans 14 amino acids. The junction had 6 bases not matched to a gene; V was cut back by 8 bases and J by 1 base. The CDR3 nucleotides are TGTGCCAGCCGCCTGACTAGCGTCCAAGAGACCCAGTACTTC. Its translation is CASRLTSVQETQYF.

The table lists this clonotype with many counts. This chain uses TRBV20-1 with TRBJ1-1; D unclear. The germline gives CDR1 DFQATT, CDR2 SNEGSKA (reference sequence). Trimming pared 0 bases from V and 1 base from J, leaving 9 bases between. The CDR3 has 14 amino acids. In DNA form, the CDR3 reads TGCAGTGCTAGAGAGGGAGCGGAGAACACTGAAGCTTTCTTT. This gives the protein CSAREGAENTEAFF.

In its sample, this clonotype was seen a few times. J is TRBJ2-5 and V is TRBV12-3 or TRBV12-4, with D tentatively TRBD1 (6 bases). CDR3 length: 13 residues. V gave up 6 bases and J gave up 2 bases, with 10 bases separating them. The CDR3 reads CASSMTGQETQYF. The CDR3 region has the DNA TGTGCCAGCAGCATGACAGGTCAAGAGACCCAGTACTTC.

The chain carries TRBV5-1 and TRBJ2-7; no definite D call. Germline V gene lookup returns CDR1 SGHRS and CDR2 YFSETQ. The CDR3 is 15 amino acids. With 5 bases removed from V and 3 bases from J, the gap between germline ends came to 18 bases. CDR3 DNA: TGCGCCAGCAGTAGATTGACGGAGCCTTTCTACGAGCAGTACTTC. Its translation: CASSRLTEPFYEQYF.

The chain has TRBV7-9 and TRBJ2-1; maybe TRBD2 (6 bases). CDR1 and CDR2 (germline): SEHNR, FQNEAQ (reference sequence). There are 15 residues in the CDR3. Trimming shortened V by 5 bases and J by 2 bases, and 13 bases separated the two germline ends. As DNA, the CDR3 is TGTGCCAGCAGCGGGACTTCCCAAGCCTACAATGAGCAGTTCTTC. This sequence encodes CASSGTSQAYNEQFF.

This clonotype was picked up a small number of times. The rearrangement joins TRBV20-1 to TRBJ1-1; 9 bases are shared with TRBD1. V shed 4 bases, J shed 4 bases, and the junction held 4 bases outside the gene matches. The germline V gene encodes CDR1 DFQATT and CDR2 SNEGSKA (reference sequence). This CDR3 spans 13 amino acids. CDR3 in DNA: TGCAGTGCTATCCGGGACAGGGTCACTGAAGCTTTCTTT. It specifies CSAIRDRVTEAFF.

The V and J genes are TRBV10-1 and TRBJ2-5; D may be TRBD2 (6 bases). The length of the CDR3 is 13 residues. Germline loops: CDR1 WNHNN, CDR2 SYGVQD (reference sequence). Trimming took off 4 bases at V and 5 bases at J, with 11 bases between the two ends. CDR3 in amino acids: CASSAGLEETQYF. The CDR3 DNA is TGCGCCAGCAGTGCGGGACTTGAGGAGACCCAGTACTTC.

This chain joins TRBV10-3 and TRBJ2-4; D is uncertain. Germline CDR1 is ENHRY and CDR2 is SYGVKD. Trimming removed 4 bases at V and 2 bases at J, with 0 bases between. This CDR3 is 11 amino acids long. The CDR3 sequence: CAISAKNIQYF. CDR3 DNA: TGTGCCATCAGTGCCAAAAACATTCAGTACTTC.

This clonotype came up a few times. This chain connects TRBV4-3 to TRBJ1-1; D is undetermined. This CDR3 has 15 amino acids. CDR1 and CDR2 (germline): LGHNA, YSLEER. V dropped 2 bases and J dropped 1 base, with 11 bases sitting between them. The DNA of the CDR3 is TGCGCCAGCAGCCAATCAGGACGGAAGAACACTGAAGCTTTCTTT. Protein sequence: CASSQSGRKNTEAFF.

This clonotype was seen a handful of times. The gene calls are TRBV29-1 and TRBJ2-3; 8 bases align to TRBD1. CDR1 SQVTM and CDR2 ANQGSEA come from the germline V gene. The CDR3 contains 15 residues. V trimming: 6 bases; J trimming: 0 bases; junction bases outside the gene matches: 8. CDR3 nucleotides: TGCAGCGTACCCCAGGGGGCCCTTAGCACAGATACGCAGTATTTT. Amino acid sequence: CSVPQGALSTDTQYF.